These 16 T cell receptor beta chains came from one sample sequenced in a study of identical twins. TCRdb called the 5' RACE reads again in MiXCR, with one record for every CDR3 protein. Here the sample spans 350,000 to 500,000 distinct CDR3 sequences, around a sixth being singletons. Sequences were obtained from naive T cells sorted from blood. These receptors were collected from a man in his forties or fifties in good health.

This clonotype occurred many times. The genes are TRBV20-1 and TRBJ1-6; 7 bases are shared with TRBD1. V was clipped by 0 bases and J by 7 bases; unmatched bases: 9. CDR3 size: 16 residues. Germline V gives CDR1 DFQATT, CDR2 SNEGSKA (reference sequence). The CDR3 region has the DNA TGCAGTGCTAGAGATTTACAGGGGACCGGCAATTCACCCCTCCACTTT. Translating gives CSARDLQGTGNSPLHF.

This clonotype occurred many times. The chain joins TRBV4-3 to TRBJ2-7, with 9 bases aligning to TRBD1. The ends lost 2 bases at V and 2 bases at J; junction bases unmatched: 4. Germline V lookup: CDR1 LGHNA, CDR2 YSLEER. The CDR3 has 15 amino acids. The CDR3 sequence: CASSQQTGGPYEQYF. CDR3 DNA: TGCGCCAGCAGCCAACAAACAGGGGGCCCCTACGAGCAGTACTTC.

This clonotype was detected a few times. The V and J genes are TRBV10-3 and TRBJ2-1, with D unresolved. The CDR3 runs to 11 residues. The V gene lost 6 bases and the J gene lost 6 bases, with 6 bases spanning the gap. CDR1 is ENHRY, CDR2 SYGVKD, per germline. In DNA form, the CDR3 reads TGTGCCATCAGGGCCGGCAATGAGCAGTTCTTC. Its translation: CAIRAGNEQFF.

Ten or more counts support this clonotype. This chain uses TRBV11-2 with TRBJ2-7; 12 bases line up with TRBD2. The CDR3 sequence is 17 residues long. Germline values: CDR1 SGHAT, CDR2 FQNNGV. Trimming took 10 bases from V and 0 from J; bases not matched to a gene: 13. The CDR3 sequence is CANHWTSGMGSSYEQYF. In DNA, the CDR3 is TGTGCCAACCATTGGACTAGCGGGATGGGGAGCTCCTACGAGCAGTACTTC.

The CDR3 region has the DNA TGTGCCAGCAGTCACCGAACTAGCGGCCTCTACAATGAGCAGTTCTTC. Translating it yields CASSHRTSGLYNEQFF. V gene TRBV27 combines with J gene TRBJ2-1; 8 positions match TRBD2. Germline trimming cut 5 bases from V and 3 bases from J; bases unmatched to any gene: 9. Looked up from germline, CDR1 is MNHEY and CDR2 is SMNVEV (reference sequence). CDR3 length: 16 amino acids.

There are a few counts of this clonotype. The rearrangement joins TRBV7-2 to TRBJ2-4; D unclear. Germline CDR1 reads SGHTA; CDR2 reads FQGNSA. V dropped 6 bases and J dropped 1 base, with 10 bases sitting between them. The CDR3 length is 14 residues. DNA of the CDR3: TGTGCCAGCAGTCAAGGAGCGGCCAAAAACATTCAGTACTTC. Its protein product is CASSQGAAKNIQYF.

The chain employs TRBV15 and TRBJ2-5; TRBD1 or TRBD2 may be the D gene (5 bases each). V gave up 7 bases and J gave up 4 bases, with 25 bases separating them. Per the germline V gene, CDR1 is LNHNV and CDR2 is YYDKDF (reference sequence). CDR3 size: 17 residues. In DNA, the CDR3 is TGTGCCACCAATCTTCGGGGCAGGGAGTTAGGAGGAGAGACCCAGTACTTC. Protein sequence: CATNLRGRELGGETQYF.

This clonotype was found once. The chain is built from TRBV13 and TRBJ2-5, with TRBD1 matching over 7 bases. Germline CDR1 PRHDT, CDR2 FYEKMQ (reference sequence). After removal of 4 bases from V and 1 base from J, the junction contained 6 bases not matched to a gene. The CDR3 is made up of 15 amino acids. CDR3 protein: CASSSGQLFQETQYF. The DNA of the CDR3 is TGTGCCAGCAGCTCGGGACAGCTTTTCCAAGAGACCCAGTACTTC.

This chain links TRBV18 with TRBJ2-1; 10 positions agree with TRBD1. Germline values: CDR1 KGHSH, CDR2 LQKENI. This CDR3 is 15 amino acids long. V dropped 3 bases and J dropped 4; count of bases not matched to a gene: 3. CDR3 DNA: TGTGCCAGCTCACCGGGACAGGGGAATTACAATGAGCAGTTCTTC. It yields the protein CASSPGQGNYNEQFF.

This clonotype was seen ten or more times. The V and J genes are TRBV7-3 and TRBJ1-3; D gene ambiguous. CDR1 and CDR2 from the germline V gene are SGHTA and FQGTGA. The CDR3 totals 14 residues. Trimming pared 2 bases from V and 4 bases from J, leaving 9 bases between. This chain's CDR3 is CASSLGGVGNTIYF. The CDR3 bases are TGTGCCAGCAGCTTAGGAGGAGTGGGAAACACCATATATTTT.

This rearrangement joins TRBV25-1 to TRBJ2-1, with D perhaps matching TRBD1 or TRBD2 (5 bases each). Germline V CDR1 and CDR2: MGHDK, SYGVNS. V was pared by 4 bases and J by 5 bases, with 18 bases between. This CDR3 contains 16 residues. CDR3 sequence: CASSATGTALNNEQFF. CDR3 nucleotide sequence: TGTGCCAGCAGTGCCACCGGGACCGCCCTCAACAATGAGCAGTTCTTC. Looking up the rest from reference TRBV25-1 and TRBJ2-1 gives the full variable domain: EADIYQTPRYLVIGTGKKITLECSQTMGHDKMYWYQQDPGMELHLIHYSYGVNSTEKGDLSSESTVSRIRTEHFPLTLESARPSHTSQYLCASSATGTALNNEQFFGPGTRLTVL.

This clonotype occurred many times. The chain carries TRBV4-3 and TRBJ2-1; a possible D gene is TRBD2 (5 bases). CDR1 is LGHNA and CDR2 is YSLEER in the germline V gene. The CDR3 extends over 13 amino acids. V was trimmed by 4 bases and J by 9 bases, leaving 13 bases between them. CDR3 coding DNA: TGCGCCAGCAGCCGAAGGGAGACGGGTGAGCAGTTCTTC. It codes for CASSRRETGEQFF.

The chain carries TRBV11-2 and TRBJ2-3; 8 nucleotides line up with TRBD1. The length of the CDR3 is 15 residues. Per the germline V gene, CDR1 is SGHAT and CDR2 is FQNNGV. The J segment lost 0 bases and the V segment lost 5 bases, leaving 4 bases of the junction unmatched. CDR3 sequence reads: CASSPQGASTDTQYF. CDR3 DNA sequence: TGTGCCAGCAGCCCCCAGGGGGCCAGCACAGATACGCAGTATTTT.

This clonotype has only one observation. The chain has TRBV2 and TRBJ2-2, with 12 nucleotides matching TRBD2. After removal of 2 bases from V and 10 bases from J, the junction contained 8 bases not matched to a gene. Looked up from germline, CDR1 is SNHLY and CDR2 is FYNNEI. The CDR3 sequence is 16 residues long. The CDR3 bases are TGTGCCAGCAGTGAAACACCCGGGACTAGCGGGCAGGAGCTGTTTTTT. This translates into CASSETPGTSGQELFF.

Many counts were recorded for this clonotype. J is TRBJ2-5 and V is TRBV20-1, with 7 bases lining up with TRBD1. V shed 6 bases, J shed 4 bases, and the junction held 8 bases outside the gene matches. The CDR3 is 13 residues long. Germline assignment: CDR1 DFQATT and CDR2 SNEGSKA (reference sequence). The CDR3 sequence: CSAHRQGGETQYF. CDR3 nucleotides: TGCAGTGCCCATAGACAGGGTGGAGAGACCCAGTACTTC.

V is TRBV2 and J is TRBJ2-3; possible D gene TRBD2, 5 bases. The V gene's germline CDR1 is SNHLY and CDR2 FYNNEI. CDR3 length: 14 amino acids. Trimming stripped 8 bases from V and 4 bases from J, with 16 bases between. CDR3 in DNA: TGTGCCAGCGGAGCACTAGGGCCTGCAGATACGCAGTATTTT. As protein: CASGALGPADTQYF.